In its sample, the clone carrying this TCR beta chain was seen a few times. The CDR3 is made up of 14 amino acids. V lost 0 bases, J lost 2 bases, and 8 bases lay in between. CDR1 and CDR2 from the germline V gene are SGHNT and YYREEE (reference sequence). This specimen comes from a study of blood T cell repertoires in COVID-19. Background on the study: Material from acute and convalescent COVID-19 was sourced from the United States, Italy and Spain. T cells, B-cell-depleted T cells, or PBMCs supplied cDNA or gDNA.

In the study's own analysis: Estimated nucleated cell counts came from reference gene primer amplification. The protocol was immunoSEQ multiplex PCR, while the TCRdb copy is restricted to in-frame clones and leaves out a portion. Clone size and V and J calls were adopted from that table, with D and trimming inferred from the DNA. This sample has about 220,000 clones; around three quarters occur once, and the top ten carry about 7.2%. The receptor was isolated from a woman in her seventies with acute or convalescent COVID-19. Material: peripheral blood. This rearrangement joins TRBV5-4 to TRBJ2-5; D is possibly TRBD1 (6 bases). The CDR3, as DNA: TGTGCCAGCAGCTTGGCCGGACAGCAAGAGACCCAGTACTTC. Translating it yields CASSLAGQQETQYF.